These 11 T cell receptor beta chains share one sample of origin, sequenced in a study of neurological immune-mediated disorders. From the 5' RACE reads, TCRdb called clonotypes with MiXCR, one entry per CDR3 protein. The sample records about 40,000 distinct CDR3 sequences, more than 2% being singletons. The sequencing sample was made of PBMCs. The receptors derive from a man in his forties or fifties with multiple sclerosis.

This clonotype was seen at least ten times. This chain uses TRBV5-1 with TRBJ2-3; no clear D. The length of the CDR3 is 14 residues. The germline V and J ends were trimmed by 5 bases and 4 bases, with 14 bases remaining between them. The germline V gene has CDR1 SGHRS and CDR2 YFSETQ. CDR3: CASRMGFSPDTQYF. As DNA, the CDR3 is TGCGCCAGCAGGATGGGTTTTAGCCCAGATACGCAGTATTTT.

This clonotype was observed at least ten times. The V and J genes are TRBV12-3 or TRBV12-4 and TRBJ2-7; TRBD1 matches at 8 bases. V lost 5 bases and J lost 7; bases outside the gene matches: 10. This CDR3 has 14 residues. The CDR3 sequence: CASSGGQVMREQYF. In nucleotides, the CDR3 is TGTGCCAGCAGTGGGGGACAGGTGATGAGGGAGCAGTACTTC.

In its sample, this clonotype was seen many times. V gene TRBV20-1 combines with J gene TRBJ1-5; 7 bases agree with TRBD1. Germline V gives CDR1 DFQATT, CDR2 SNEGSKA (reference sequence). The ends lost 4 bases at V and 2 bases at J; junction bases unmatched: 2. The CDR3 loop spans 13 amino acids. For the CDR3, the DNA is TGCAGTGCTAACACAGGGGGCAATCAGCCCCAGCATTTT. Encoded protein: CSANTGGNQPQHF.

This clonotype occurred many times. The chain has TRBV20-1 and TRBJ1-1, with D perhaps TRBD1 (5 bases). Germline loops: CDR1 DFQATT, CDR2 SNEGSKA (reference sequence). The germline V and J ends were trimmed by 7 bases and 11 bases, with 17 bases remaining between them. CDR3 length equals 11 residues. The chain's CDR3 is CSVERQGTAFF. The CDR3 DNA is TGCAGTGTTGAAAGGCAGGGCACGGCTTTCTTT.

There are many counts of this clonotype. The chain employs TRBV7-9 and TRBJ2-5, with D possibly being TRBD2 (6 bases). Germline CDR1 SEHNR, CDR2 FQNEAQ (reference sequence). Trimming cost V 5 bases and J 1 base, with 14 bases left between them. This CDR3 region has 15 residues. Here the CDR3 reads CASSMGLAAQETQYF. The CDR3 DNA reads as TGTGCCAGCAGCATGGGACTGGCAGCCCAAGAGACCCAGTACTTC.

This clonotype appeared many times. The chain is built from TRBV12-3 or TRBV12-4 and TRBJ2-6, with D uncertain. The CDR3 is made up of 17 amino acids. V was cut by 3 bases and J by 0 bases, with 12 bases left in between. CDR3 coding DNA: TGTGCCAGCAGTTTTTCTGCGCGGAACTCTGGGGCCAACGTCCTGACTTTC. Protein product: CASSFSARNSGANVLTF.

This clonotype was counted many times. The chain couples TRBV7-2 to TRBJ2-3; no clear D gene. CDR1 and CDR2 from the germline V gene are SGHTA and FQGNSA. The CDR3 has 11 amino acids. V lost 1 base to trimming and J lost 6 bases, with 2 bases between them. The CDR3 coding sequence is TGTGCCAGCAGCTTAGTTGATACGCAGTATTTT. This sequence encodes CASSLVDTQYF.

This clonotype was observed at least ten times. The chain uses TRBV7-8 and TRBJ1-5; a possible D gene is TRBD1 (6 bases). The germline gives CDR1 SGHVS, CDR2 FQNEAQ. The CDR3 extends over 16 amino acids. V dropped 4 bases and J dropped 0 bases, with 13 bases sitting between them. As DNA, the CDR3 is TGTGCCAGCAGCTCACAGGGACCTTATAGCAATCAGCCCCAGCATTTT. This codes for CASSSQGPYSNQPQHF.

This clonotype was observed many times. The genes are TRBV6-4 and TRBJ1-1; unclear D gene. The germline V gene encodes CDR1 MRHNA and CDR2 SNTAGT. The V end lost 0 bases, the J end lost 5 bases, and 10 bases lay between the germline ends. CDR3 length: 14 residues. DNA of the CDR3: TGTGCCAGCAGTGACTCGAGTGTGGGTACTGAAGCTTTCTTT. It specifies CASSDSSVGTEAFF.

At least ten counts were recorded for this clonotype. The chain is built from TRBV15 and TRBJ2-7; no definite D call. The CDR3 sequence is 13 residues long. The V end lost 2 bases, the J end lost 4 bases, and 9 bases lay between the germline ends. The germline CDR1 and CDR2 sequences are LNHNV and YYDKDF (reference sequence). The CDR3 loop is CATSRKSGYEQYF. CDR3 bases: TGTGCCACCAGCAGAAAGTCAGGTTACGAGCAGTACTTC.

This clonotype was recorded many times. J is TRBJ2-2 and V is TRBV5-1; 7 bases are a match to TRBD1. Germline lookup yields CDR1 SGHRS and CDR2 YFSETQ. The CDR3 length is 13 residues. J was trimmed by 6 bases and V by 2 bases; bases with no gene match: 1. The CDR3 nucleotides are TGCGCCAGCAGCTTCACAGGGGCCGGGGAGCTGTTTTTT. Its translation is CASSFTGAGELFF.